Below, 12 T cell receptor beta chains from the same sample are listed, as sequenced in a study of blood T cell repertoires in COVID-19. Only in-frame clones appear in the TCRdb table, and some are missing; sequencing was by immunoSEQ multiplex PCR. The table lists 200,000 to 250,000 clones, approximately 80% of them singletons. The source material was PBMCs or T cells enriched from blood (not recorded which). All receptors come from a man younger than 40 with acute COVID-19.

The J gene is TRBJ1-1, the V gene TRBV5-5, with D unclear. CDR1 and CDR2 (germline): SGHKS, YYEKEE (reference sequence). The CDR3 covers 12 residues. V dropped 0 bases and J dropped 8 bases, with 8 bases sitting between them. CDR3 DNA: TGTGCCAGCAGCTTGGCGGGTTTAGAAGCTTTCTTT. Translation gives CASSLAGLEAFF. The entire variable domain, with the rest obtained from reference TRBV5-5 and TRBJ1-1, is as follows: DAGVTQSPTHLIKTRGQQVTLRCSPISGHKSVSWYQQVLGQGPQFIFQYYEKEERGRGNFPDRFSARQFPNYSSELNVNALLLGDSALYLCASSLAGLEAFFGQGTRLTVV.

This chain joins TRBV6-5 and TRBJ1-6; 7 nucleotides agree with TRBD1. The germline gives CDR1 MNHEY, CDR2 SVGAGI. V was clipped by 6 bases and J by 2 bases; unmatched bases: 1. This CDR3 comprises 14 residues. The CDR3 spells CASSGTAYNSPLHF. The CDR3, as DNA: TGTGCCAGCAGCGGGACAGCCTATAATTCACCCCTCCACTTT.

V usage is TRBV2 and J usage is TRBJ1-1; the match to TRBD1 covers 7 bases. The length of the CDR3 is 15 residues. Per germline, CDR1 SNHLY and CDR2 FYNNEI. Trimming took 6 bases from V and 2 from J; bases not matched to a gene: 9. The CDR3 region has the DNA TGTGCCAGCAGGAAAAGACAGGGAGACAACACTGAAGCTTTCTTT. This gives the protein CASRKRQGDNTEAFF.

The chain combines TRBV27 with TRBJ1-1; D is possibly TRBD1 (6 bases). V was pared by 1 base and J by 1 base, with 10 bases between. CDR3 length equals 15 residues. The V gene's germline CDR1 is MNHEY and CDR2 SMNVEV (reference sequence). In DNA form, the CDR3 reads TGTGCCAGCAGTTTATATCAGGGGACGAACACTGAAGCTTTCTTT. It yields the protein CASSLYQGTNTEAFF.

The V call is TRBV5-6, the J call TRBJ1-5; 8 nucleotides agree with TRBD1. CDR1 and CDR2 from the germline V gene are SGHDT and YYEEEE. This CDR3 has 14 residues. The junction had 4 bases not matched to a gene; V was cut back by 3 bases and J by 5 bases. As DNA, the CDR3 is TGTGCCAGCAGCTGGGGACAGGAGTATCAGCCCCAGCATTTT. The encoded protein is CASSWGQEYQPQHF.

This chain connects TRBV6-5 to TRBJ1-2; no clear D. CDR1 is MNHEY and CDR2 is SVGAGI in the germline V gene. The V end lost 5 bases, the J end lost 6 bases, and 10 bases lay between the germline ends. The length of the CDR3 is 12 residues. The CDR3 sequence: CASSTQRDGYTF. The CDR3 nucleotides are TGTGCCAGCAGTACCCAGCGAGATGGCTACACCTTC.

This rearrangement joins TRBV19 to TRBJ2-3, with D tentatively TRBD2 (5 bases). V lost 0 bases and J 2 bases, leaving 9 bases between the germline ends. This CDR3 is 15 amino acids long. Germline assignment: CDR1 LNHDA and CDR2 SQIVND (reference sequence). CDR3 amino acids: CASSIDWGDTDTQYF. CDR3 coding DNA: TGTGCCAGTAGTATAGATTGGGGAGACACAGATACGCAGTATTTT.

The chain combines TRBV5-4 with TRBJ1-2; perhaps TRBD1 as D (5 bases). The CDR3 runs to 14 residues. Germline V CDR1 and CDR2: SGHNT, YYREEE (reference sequence). V gave up 0 bases and J gave up 1 base, with 7 bases separating them. This CDR3 is CASSLGGGNYGYTF. The DNA for the CDR3 is TGTGCCAGCAGCTTGGGCGGGGGTAACTATGGCTACACCTTC.

This clone came up once. The rearrangement uses TRBV6-5 and TRBJ2-5, with 11 bases lining up with TRBD2. CDR3 length: 15 residues. Looked up from germline, CDR1 is MNHEY and CDR2 is SVGAGI. The V gene end was trimmed by 0 bases and the J gene end by 4 bases; junction bases not matched to a gene: 1. The CDR3 DNA sequence: TGTGCCAGCAGTTACTCGGGGACTAGCGGAGAGACCCAGTACTTC. Protein: CASSYSGTSGETQYF.

CDR3 region: CASRPTGTVGNTEAFF. CDR3 sequence (DNA): TGCGCCAGCAGACCAACCGGGACAGTCGGGAACACTGAAGCTTTCTTT. The gene calls are TRBV5-1 and TRBJ1-1; 7 bases fit TRBD1. This CDR3 has 16 residues. From germline, CDR1 is SGHRS and CDR2 YFSETQ. Trimming removed 5 bases from V and 1 base from J; junction bases left unmatched: 11.

The rearrangement joins TRBV2 to TRBJ2-3, with 8 bases identical to TRBD2. Germline trimming cut 7 bases from V and 4 bases from J; bases unmatched to any gene: 4. The germline gives CDR1 SNHLY, CDR2 FYNNEI. The CDR3 loop spans 13 amino acids. CDR3: CASNRGGADTQYF. As DNA, the CDR3 is TGTGCCAGCAATCGGGGGGGCGCAGATACGCAGTATTTT.

There are a few counts of this clone. The J gene is TRBJ1-4, the V gene TRBV18; D unclear. CDR1 is KGHSH, CDR2 LQKENI, per germline. CDR3 length: 13 residues. V was shortened by 1 base and J by 6 bases, with 6 bases between the two germline ends. CDR3 coding DNA: TGTGCCAGCTCACCACTCGTAGATGAAAAACTGTTTTTT. Its protein is CASSPLVDEKLFF. Drawing the rest from reference TRBV18 and TRBJ1-4, the complete variable domain is NAGVMQNPRHLVRRRGQEARLRCSPMKGHSHVYWYRQLPEEGLKFMVYLQKENIIDESGMPKERFSAEFPKEGPSILRIQQVVRGDSAAYFCASSPLVDEKLFFGSGTQLSVL.